The rows below give T cell receptor beta chains drawn from one sample of a study of cytomegalovirus exposure and HLA in healthy donors. Generated by immunoSEQ multiplex PCR, the TCRdb table keeps only in-frame clones and is missing some. The sample has some 210,000 clones, around 80% seen once. The sequencing sample was made of PBMCs. Receptors originate from a male donor in good health and CMV-seronegative. Both conserved end residues are part of each CDR3. The D gene is left open where the match is weak. Expanded clones get a size class; other rows say once, few or many, or leave the size out.

D gene	V gene	clone size	J gene	CDR3 protein	CDR3 DNA
TRBD2	TRBV19	.	TRBJ2-1	CASSITPGLAGGEQFF	TGTGCCAGTAGTATCACACCGGGACTAGCGGGGGGCGAGCAGTTCTTC
.	TRBV5-4	.	TRBJ2-2	CASSLEQGRTGELFF	TGTGCCAGCAGCTTGGAACAGGGCCGGACCGGGGAGCTGTTTTTT
.	TRBV6-1	.	TRBJ1-5	CASRISRDQPQHF	TGTGCCAGCAGGATTTCCAGGGATCAGCCCCAGCATTTT
.	TRBV2	.	TRBJ2-7	CASSDRVTSYEQYF	TGTGCCAGCAGTGACAGAGTAACTAGTTACGAGCAGTACTTC
.	TRBV5-4	.	TRBJ2-7	CASSSGHLSEEQYF	TGTGCCAGCAGCTCGGGACACCTCTCGGAGGAGCAGTACTTC
TRBD2	TRBV5-4	.	TRBJ2-7	CASSPGLADPYEQYF	TGTGCCAGCAGCCCGGGACTAGCGGACCCCTACGAGCAGTACTTC
.	TRBV13	.	TRBJ2-3	CASSSWDWTNTDTQYF	TGTGCCAGCAGCTCTTGGGACTGGACTAACACAGATACGCAGTATTTT
.	TRBV9	.	TRBJ2-2	CASRARLTGELFF	TGTGCCAGCAGAGCACGTCTCACCGGGGAGCTGTTTTTT
.	TRBV6-5	.	TRBJ2-7	CASSYRRLGGSYEQYF	TGTGCCAGCAGTTACCGGAGGCTGGGGGGAAGCTACGAGCAGTACTTC
.	TRBV21-1	.	TRBJ2-7	CASSKNVLGRSPSYEQYF	TGTGCCAGCAGCAAGAACGTTCTTGGGCGATCACCCTCCTACGAGCAGTACTTC
.	TRBV5-6	.	TRBJ1-5	CASSLQGPYSNQPQHF	TGTGCCAGCAGCTTGCAGGGCCCCTATAGCAATCAGCCCCAGCATTTT
.	TRBV5-1	.	TRBJ1-2	CASSPEGDGYTF	TGCGCCAGCAGCCCTGAGGGAGACGGCTACACCTTC
TRBD2	TRBV5-6	.	TRBJ2-3	CASSASRLADTDTQYF	TGTGCCAGCAGCGCGAGCCGACTAGCGGACACAGATACGCAGTATTTT
.	TRBV7-9	.	TRBJ2-7	CASSFVAALSEQYF	TGTGCCAGCAGCTTCGTGGCGGCCCTTTCGGAGCAGTACTTC
TRBD2	TRBV5-1	.	TRBJ2-3	CASRRTSGSTTDTQYF	TGCGCCAGCAGAAGGACTAGCGGGAGTACGACAGATACGCAGTATTTT
TRBD2	TRBV6-1	.	TRBJ2-5	CASSLTSVRETQYF	TGTGCCAGCAGCTTGACTAGCGTGAGAGAGACCCAGTACTTC
TRBD2	TRBV10-2	.	TRBJ2-2	CASSDTLAGATGELFF	TGCGCCAGCAGCGACACTCTAGCGGGAGCCACCGGGGAGCTGTTTTTT
TRBD1	TRBV28	.	TRBJ1-4	CASRSGTANEKLFF	TGTGCCAGCAGGTCCGGGACAGCTAATGAAAAACTGTTTTTT
TRBD1	TRBV19	.	TRBJ2-1	CASSRGQETYNEQFF	TGTGCCAGTAGTCGGGGACAGGAGACTTACAATGAGCAGTTCTTC
TRBD1	TRBV5-1	.	TRBJ1-1	CASSVGQGMNTEAFF	TGCGCCAGCAGCGTGGGACAGGGGATGAACACTGAAGCTTTCTTT
.	TRBV15	.	TRBJ2-1	CATSAGIQNDNEQFF	TGTGCCACCAGCGCCGGGATCCAGAATGACAATGAGCAGTTCTTC
TRBD2	TRBV7-9	.	TRBJ2-1	CASSFGTSGRAGEQFF	TGTGCCAGCAGCTTTGGGACTAGCGGGAGGGCCGGTGAGCAGTTCTTC
TRBD1	TRBV19	.	TRBJ1-2	CATRQGTGYGYTF	TGTGCCACCAGACAGGGGACTGGCTATGGCTACACCTTC
TRBD2	TRBV9	.	TRBJ2-5	CASSVENGRAGETQYF	TGTGCCAGCAGCGTAGAGAATGGGAGGGCCGGAGAGACCCAGTACTTC
.	TRBV19	.	TRBJ2-1	CASSIGGSPNEQFF	TGTGCCAGTAGTATAGGCGGATCGCCCAATGAGCAGTTCTTC
.	TRBV6-1	.	TRBJ1-2	CASPRTVRAGYTF	TGTGCCAGCCCGCGGACAGTTCGGGCGGGCTACACCTTC
TRBD1	TRBV28	once	TRBJ1-1	CASRRRQGAEAFF	TGTGCCAGCAGGCGCCGACAGGGGGCTGAAGCTTTCTTT
TRBD1	TRBV7-9	once	TRBJ2-7	CASSLQGSAYSYEQYF	TGTGCCAGCAGTTTACAGGGGTCCGCTTACTCCTACGAGCAGTACTTC
.	TRBV6-6	.	TRBJ2-7	CASTLRQSLDEQYF	TGTGCCAGCACCTTACGACAGTCTCTGGACGAGCAGTACTTC
TRBD2	TRBV10-3	once	TRBJ2-7	CAISGLASTYEQYF	TGTGCCATCAGTGGACTAGCGTCGACCTACGAGCAGTACTTC
TRBD1	TRBV5-1	.	TRBJ1-4	CASSLGQGNEKLFF	TGCGCCAGCAGCTTGGGACAGGGTAATGAAAAACTGTTTTTT
.	TRBV7-3	.	TRBJ2-6	CASSSTDSGANVLTF	TGTGCCAGCAGCTCGACAGACTCTGGGGCCAACGTCCTGACTTTC
TRBD1	TRBV27	.	TRBJ1-1	CASSRTGAASRGEAFF	TGTGCCAGCAGCCGAACAGGGGCCGCCTCCAGAGGTGAAGCTTTCTTT
TRBD1	TRBV5-6	.	TRBJ1-2	CASSGDRVHGYTF	TGTGCCAGCAGCGGTGACAGGGTCCATGGCTACACCTTC
.	TRBV12-5	.	TRBJ1-2	CASGLENQYHYGYTF	TGTGCTAGTGGTTTAGAAAATCAGTATCACTATGGCTACACCTTC
TRBD1	TRBV18	.	TRBJ2-1	CASSPSLDRGHGEQFF	TGTGCCAGCTCACCGTCCTTGGACAGGGGGCACGGTGAGCAGTTCTTC
.	TRBV7-9	.	TRBJ2-7	CASSLPDSYEQYF	TGTGCCAGCAGCTTACCCGACAGCTACGAGCAGTACTTC
.	TRBV5-1	once	TRBJ2-5	CASSLVFEETQYF	TGCGCCAGCAGCTTGGTTTTTGAGGAGACCCAGTACTTC
.	TRBV28	.	TRBJ2-1	CASSPPRPGRPDNEQFF	TGTGCCAGCAGCCCACCCCGGCCAGGAAGGCCCGACAATGAGCAGTTCTTC
TRBD1	TRBV28	once	TRBJ1-2	CASSFSTGGGYGYTF	TGTGCCAGCAGTTTTAGCACAGGGGGCGGCTATGGCTACACCTTC
.	TRBV19	.	TRBJ1-5	CASSMATGRGNQPQHF	TGTGCCAGTAGTATGGCGACAGGAAGGGGCAATCAGCCCCAGCATTTT
.	TRBV6-6	.	TRBJ2-7	CASSRDFYEQYF	TGTGCCAGCAGTCGGGATTTCTACGAGCAGTACTTC
.	TRBV5-4	.	TRBJ2-3	CASSSGQLTDTQYF	TGTGCCAGCAGCTCCGGACAGCTCACAGATACGCAGTATTTT
TRBD2	TRBV5-1	once	TRBJ2-3	CASSATSGSSTDTQYF	TGCGCCAGCAGCGCGACTAGCGGCTCTAGCACAGATACGCAGTATTTT
.	TRBV4-1	.	TRBJ2-1	CASSQAGTLKNNEQFF	TGCGCCAGCAGCCAAGCGGGGACTCTTAAGAACAATGAGCAGTTCTTC
.	TRBV2	.	TRBJ2-7	CASSEVGAVASRAYEQYF	TGTGCCAGCAGTGAAGTGGGGGCCGTGGCTAGCAGAGCCTACGAGCAGTACTTC
.	TRBV9	.	TRBJ2-7	CASSGGGLPTIYEQYF	TGTGCCAGCAGCGGGGGGGGGCTCCCCACTATATACGAGCAGTACTTC
.	TRBV28	.	TRBJ2-5	CASSFRPVIPEGGTQYF	TGTGCCAGCAGTTTCCGACCGGTTATACCCGAAGGGGGGACCCAGTACTTC
.	TRBV5-6	few	TRBJ2-7	CASSLGSAPRSEQYF	TGTGCCAGCAGCTTGGGTAGCGCCCCGAGGAGTGAGCAGTACTTC
TRBD1	TRBV10-3	.	TRBJ2-2	CAISGDRGNTGELFF	TGTGCCATCAGTGGGGACAGGGGCAACACCGGGGAGCTGTTTTTT
TRBD2	TRBV30	.	TRBJ2-1	CAWNPGLAGGYNEQFF	TGTGCCTGGAACCCGGGACTAGCGGGAGGGTACAATGAGCAGTTCTTC
.	TRBV6-6	few	TRBJ1-2	CASSYSGESYTF	TGTGCCAGCAGTTATTCAGGGGAGAGCTACACCTTC
TRBD2	TRBV7-8	.	TRBJ2-5	CASSYLAGVGETQYF	TGTGCCAGCAGCTACCTGGCGGGAGTGGGAGAGACCCAGTACTTC
TRBD1	TRBV5-1	.	TRBJ2-5	CASSLGRTGSQETQYF	TGCGCCAGCAGCTTGGGGAGGACAGGGAGCCAAGAGACCCAGTACTTC
TRBD2	TRBV7-9	.	TRBJ2-7	CASSLGVPTSGRLYEQYF	TGTGCCAGCAGCTTAGGGGTCCCGACTAGCGGGAGGCTCTACGAGCAGTACTTC
TRBD1	TRBV9	.	TRBJ1-6	CASSVGQGGSPLHF	TGTGCCAGCAGCGTAGGACAGGGTGGATCACCCCTCCACTTT
TRBD1	TRBV11-1	.	TRBJ2-5	CASSRDSQETQYF	TGTGCCAGCAGCAGGGACAGCCAAGAGACCCAGTACTTC